In this sample, the clone carrying this T cell receptor beta chain turned up once. These data are taken from a study of blood T cell repertoires in COVID-19. CDR3 size: 18 residues. V was trimmed by 5 bases and J by 3 bases, leaving 25 bases between them. The germline gives CDR1 SEHNR, CDR2 FQNEAQ (reference sequence). Data came from immunoSEQ multiplex PCR; TCRdb stores just in-frame clones and leaves some out. The table has 100,000 to 150,000 clones, more than 70% seen once. This rearrangement joins TRBV7-9 to TRBJ1-2; possible D gene TRBD1, 6 bases. The sample was peripheral blood. This receptor was obtained from a man between 45 and 60 years old with acute or convalescent COVID-19. DNA for the CDR3: TGTGCCAGCAGCCCCGGGGCCTTACAGGGCCGAGGGTACTATGGCTACACCTTC. Its translation: CASSPGALQGRGYYGYTF.